This TCR beta chain came from a study of T cell responses to AZD1222 COVID-19 vaccine. Study-wide findings and caveats: Spike was spanned by vaccine-associated CD4 TCRs, with dominance at 160-218 and 743-854.

Data came from immunoSEQ multiplex PCR; TCRdb stores just in-frame clones and leaves some out. The data contain about 210,000 clones, about 95% of them singletons. This CDR3 contains 16 residues. Trimming took 4 bases from V and 8 from J; bases not matched to a gene: 15. CDR1 and CDR2 (germline): SGHDT, YYEEEE. As concerns this clone: What it binds is not known.

Sequencing used peripheral blood, obtained 28 days after the second dose of the MenACWY control vaccine. J is TRBJ1-2 and V is TRBV5-6; TRBD1 matches at 9 bases. This clonotype was sampled from an adult who received the MenACWY meningococcal vaccine as a control. For the CDR3, the DNA is TGTGCCAGCAGCGTACAACCACAGGGGGCTTTTTACGGCTACACCTTC. Its protein is CASSVQPQGAFYGYTF.